Described below is a single T cell receptor beta chain sequence and its context. Authors' data handling: Researchers report that nucleated cell counts were estimated from reference gene primer amplification. The protocol was immunoSEQ multiplex PCR, while the TCRdb copy is restricted to in-frame clones and leaves out a portion. V and J calls plus clone size are reproduced from that table; the DNA served to infer D and trimming. This table holds about 210,000 clones, 85% found once. Seattle-derived patients entered the study during active infection and were followed longitudinally. Germline loops: CDR1 LGHDT, CDR2 YNNKEL (reference sequence). V gave up 2 bases and J gave up 11 bases; unmatched junction bases: 12. CDR3 length: 16 residues. The data belong to a study of blood T cell repertoires in COVID-19. Looking at the study overall: Samples came from the United States, Italy and Spain, spanning acute and convalescent COVID-19.

This TCR was recovered from a man aged 45 to 65 with COVID-19, enrolled during active disease. Source material: peripheral blood. V and J are TRBV3-1 (or the pseudogene TRBV3-2) and TRBJ1-6, with TRBD1 matching 7 bases. Here the CDR3 DNA reads TGTGCCAGCAGCCAACACACCGGGACAGTCCTACCACCCCTCCACTTT. As protein: CASSQHTGTVLPPLHF.